These 3 T cell receptor beta chains came from one sample sequenced in a study of shared clonotypes between healthy human individuals. Repertoires were generated with immunoSEQ multiplex PCR, while TCRdb's copy carries only in-frame clones and drops some. The sample yields some 2,100,000 clones, about 92% seen once. Naivety among CD8 cells was defined by CD45RO negativity and positive CCR7 selection, thereby excluding terminally differentiated effector memory CD45RA+ cells. The specimen sequenced was naive CD8+ T cells from PBMCs. These receptors were collected from a man younger than 35 in good health. Some clones in this sample may be carry-over from other donors' samples.

This clone was seen once. The chain is built from TRBV28 and TRBJ2-7; TRBD2 matches at 10 bases. This CDR3 comprises 15 residues. V lost 7 bases and J lost 4; bases outside the gene matches: 10. CDR1 is MDHEN, CDR2 SYDVKM, per germline. CDR3 loop: CASINLAGEFYEQYF. CDR3 sequence (DNA): TGTGCCAGCATAAACCTAGCGGGAGAGTTTTACGAGCAGTACTTC.

Note on this clone: Other DNA sequences in this specimen translate into the identical CDR3. The chain combines TRBV29-1 with TRBJ1-1; D uncertain. Germline loops: CDR1 SQVTM, CDR2 ANQGSEA. V shed 3 bases and J shed 1 base, with 3 bases lying between them. This CDR3 contains 11 residues. The CDR3 DNA sequence: TGCAGCGTTGATTCGAACACTGAAGCTTTCTTT. Amino acids: CSVDSNTEAFF.

V gene TRBV7-9 combines with J gene TRBJ2-7, with D hard to call. The CDR3 is 12 amino acids. Looked up from germline, CDR1 is SEHNR and CDR2 is FQNEAQ (reference sequence). V shed 5 bases and J shed 5 bases, with 10 bases lying between them. This chain's CDR3 is CASSPAPHEQYF. CDR3 nucleotides: TGTGCCAGCAGCCCCGCCCCCCACGAGCAGTACTTC. Full variable domain (outside the CDR3, taken from reference TRBV7-9 and TRBJ2-7): DTGVSQNPRHKITKRGQNVTFRCDPISEHNRLYWYRQTLGQGPEFLTYFQNEAQLEKSRLLSDRFSAERPKGSFSTLEIQRTEQGDSAMYLCASSPAPHEQYFGPGTRLTVT.